The rows below give T cell receptor beta chains drawn from one sample of a study of patients and donors after allogeneic stem cell transplantation. TCRdb re-analysed the RT-PCR reads in MiXCR, keeping a single row per CDR3 protein. The sample gives some 200,000 distinct CDR3 sequences, less than 45% of which show up once; approximately 30% is in the top ten. Sequenced: blood, either unsorted or a sorted T cell fraction (not recorded which). The receptors come from a human donor who was either an allogeneic HSCT recipient or a stem cell or donor lymphocyte infusion donor (not recorded which). It is not recorded whose cells these are; they may come from a transplant donor. Each CDR3 is given with its conserved first and last residue. The D gene is left open where the match is weak. Part of the rows lack a size; the others show once, few, many or a class for expanded clones.

j_gene,d_gene,v_gene,abundance,CDR3nt,CDR3aa
TRBJ1-1,-,TRBV12-3/TRBV12-4,-,TGTGCCAGCAAAACAAGTCTGAACACTGAAGCTTTCTTT,CASKTSLNTEAFF
TRBJ1-2,-,TRBV20-1,-,TGCAGTGCTAGAGCCAATGTCTCAGTGCGCAGTGGTGGCTACACCTTC,CSARANVSVRSGGYTF
TRBJ1-5,-,TRBV7-2,-,TGTGCCAGCAGCCAGTTCCCAACATCGTATAGCAATCAGCCCCAGCATTTT,CASSQFPTSYSNQPQHF
TRBJ2-3,-,TRBV12-3/TRBV12-4,-,TGTGCCAGCACCAAACGGGTCCCAAGCACAGATACGCAGTATTTT,CASTKRVPSTDTQYF
TRBJ1-2,-,TRBV2,few,TGTGCCAGCATCTCCCCTCTAACCCCCGGGGGCTACACCTTC,CASISPLTPGGYTF
TRBJ2-7,-,TRBV7-9,few,TGTGCCAGCAGCTTAGAGGGGGGCGAGCAGTACTTC,CASSLEGGEQYF
TRBJ2-7,TRBD1,TRBV29-1,-,TGCAGCGCCACAGGGGTTAACTACGAGCAGTACTTC,CSATGVNYEQYF
TRBJ1-1,-,TRBV29-1,-,TGCAGCGTTCCCCCGGGTTTCAACACTGAAGCTTTCTTT,CSVPPGFNTEAFF
TRBJ2-3,TRBD2,TRBV6-5,-,TGTGCCAGCAGTGAGCGGGGGGGCACAGATACGCAGTATTTT,CASSERGGTDTQYF
TRBJ1-1,-,TRBV12-3/TRBV12-4,few,TGTGCCAGCAGTGGTGGGGCACTGAACACTGAAGCTTTCTTT,CASSGGALNTEAFF